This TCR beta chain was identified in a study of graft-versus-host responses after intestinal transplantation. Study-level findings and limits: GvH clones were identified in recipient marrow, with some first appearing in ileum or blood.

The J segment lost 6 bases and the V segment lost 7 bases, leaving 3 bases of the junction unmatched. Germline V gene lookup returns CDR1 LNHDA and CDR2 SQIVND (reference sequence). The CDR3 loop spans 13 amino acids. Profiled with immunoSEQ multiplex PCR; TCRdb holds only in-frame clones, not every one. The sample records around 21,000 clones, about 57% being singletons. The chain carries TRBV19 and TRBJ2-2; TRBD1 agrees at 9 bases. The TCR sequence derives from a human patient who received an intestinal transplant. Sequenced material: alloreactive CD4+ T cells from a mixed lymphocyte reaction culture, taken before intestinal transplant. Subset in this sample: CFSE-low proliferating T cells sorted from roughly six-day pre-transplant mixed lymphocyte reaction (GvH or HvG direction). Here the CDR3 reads CASNDRGAGELFF. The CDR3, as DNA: TGTGCCAGTAACGACAGGGGGGCCGGGGAGCTGTTTTTT. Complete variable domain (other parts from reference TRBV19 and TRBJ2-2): DGGITQSPKYLFRKEGQNVTLSCEQNLNHDAMYWYRQDPGQGLRLIYYSQIVNDFQKGDIAEGYSVSREKKESFPLTVTSAQKNPTAFYLCASNDRGAGELFFGEGSRLTVL.